This T cell receptor (beta chain) was sequenced for a study of cytomegalovirus exposure and HLA in healthy donors. Study at large: Drawn from HLA-typed donors, 80 million to 100 million unique TCRs were held in an early data release.

With regard to this clone: Antigen specificity is unknown.

Both 60 Vbeta primers and 13 Jbeta primers went into the PCR. Clones were read by immunoSEQ multiplex PCR, and TCRdb kept only the in-frame ones, dropping some. The sample carries about 190,000 clones, more than 70% recorded once. General study findings and limits: An analysis was carried out at a later point. It showed that HLA-associated TCR beta chains were more clonally expanded than equally common non-associated chains. At a 0.05 false discovery rate, a later analysis found approximately 15,000 TCR beta sequences to be associated with HLA alleles. Being productive about 90% or about 30% of the time was typical of most TCR beta V segments in an earlier analysis.

CDR1 and CDR2 (germline): GTSNPN, SVGIG (reference sequence). V was trimmed by 0 bases and J by 4 bases, leaving 20 bases between them. This CDR3 comprises 17 residues. The rearrangement links TRBV30 to TRBJ2-3, with D unresolved. The TCR comes from a boy aged 5-17 years in good health and CMV-seronegative. Sequencing input: PBMCs. The CDR3: CAWSVLGVPYPADTQYF. The CDR3 bases are TGTGCCTGGAGTGTCCTAGGAGTACCCTATCCTGCAGATACGCAGTATTTT.